Shown below are 30 T cell receptor beta chains from a single sample sequenced in a study of HIV-infected patients and healthy controls. No cell fractionation was done, so the repertoire covers all unsorted peripheral blood T cells. cDNA was made from 400 to 500 ng RNA using alpha and beta constant primers. Alpha and beta chain libraries were made separately by chain-specific third strand synthesis with multiplexing indices. TCRdb re-called the 5' RACE reads with MiXCR, one entry per CDR3 protein. The sample shows under 10,000 distinct CDR3 sequences, 5% to 6.5% of them seen only once. The sample in question was blood, obtained before antiretroviral therapy. Every receptor here comes from an adult with HIV infection.

This clonotype was detected ten times or more. This chain connects TRBV15 to TRBJ2-2, with D possibly being TRBD1 (5 bases). Germline CDR1 and CDR2: LNHNV and YYDKDF (reference sequence). Trimming took off 0 bases at V and 4 bases at J, with 9 bases between the two ends. The CDR3 is 15 residues long. The CDR3 is CATSRDFDSTGELFF. In DNA form, the CDR3 reads TGTGCCACCAGCAGAGATTTCGACAGCACCGGGGAGCTGTTTTTT.

This clonotype was seen repeatedly, ten times or more. The V call is TRBV6-5, the J call TRBJ1-6, with D unclear. Per the germline V gene, CDR1 is MNHEY and CDR2 is SVGAGI. This CDR3 is 14 amino acids long. With 2 bases removed from V and 9 bases from J, the gap between germline ends came to 11 bases. CDR3 nucleotide sequence: TGTGCCAGCAGTTACGGGGTTGAGGCTTCACCCCTCCACTTT. It specifies CASSYGVEASPLHF.

This clonotype occurred many times. The gene calls are TRBV7-2 and TRBJ2-7, with 9 bases lining up with TRBD2. Per germline, CDR1 SGHTA and CDR2 FQGNSA. The CDR3 spans 15 residues. J was trimmed by 2 bases and V by 1 base; bases with no gene match: 3. DNA for the CDR3: TGTGCCAGCAGCTTAGTTGGCGGGGGGGCCTACGAGCAGTACTTC. This codes for CASSLVGGGAYEQYF.

V usage is TRBV12-3 or TRBV12-4 and J usage is TRBJ1-1, with 9 bases aligning to TRBD1. This CDR3 is built from 14 residues. The V segment lost 5 bases and the J segment 5 bases; nucleotides outside the gene matches: 6. Written as DNA, the CDR3 is TGTGCCAGCAGTATCGGGACAGGGAGGACTGAAGCTTTCTTT. This translates into CASSIGTGRTEAFF.

Many counts were recorded for this clonotype. The chain carries TRBV12-3 or TRBV12-4 and TRBJ2-5; TRBD1 or TRBD2 may be the D gene (5 bases each). The V gene lost 5 bases and the J gene lost 3 bases, with 13 bases spanning the gap. This CDR3 has 14 amino acids. In DNA, the CDR3 is TGTGCCAGCAGTCCCCCGGGGCGGGAAGAGACCCAGTACTTC. It yields the protein CASSPPGREETQYF.

Judged by abundance, this clonotype is medium-sized. This chain joins TRBV7-9 and TRBJ2-4, with D possibly being TRBD2 (5 bases). The CDR3 length is 16 residues. Germline V gene data show CDR1 as SEHNR and CDR2 as FQNEAQ (reference sequence). The ends were cut back, 1 base at V and 2 bases at J, with 12 bases in the middle. The CDR3 reads CASSLGGPGSKNIQYF. Written as DNA, the CDR3 is TGTGCCAGCAGCTTAGGTGGTCCGGGATCCAAAAACATTCAGTACTTC. The entire variable domain, with the rest obtained from reference TRBV7-9 and TRBJ2-4, is as follows: DTGVSQNPRHKITKRGQNVTFRCDPISEHNRLYWYRQTLGQGPEFLTYFQNEAQLEKSRLLSDRFSAERPKGSFSTLEIQRTEQGDSAMYLCASSLGGPGSKNIQYFGAGTRLSVL.

This clonotype was observed a few times. The gene calls are TRBV11-1 and TRBJ1-5; 8 bases are a match to TRBD1. The CDR3 is made up of 13 amino acids. V trimming: 5 bases; J trimming: 7 bases; junction bases outside the gene matches: 4. Germline V gene data show CDR1 as SGHAT and CDR2 as FQDESV (reference sequence). CDR3 sequence (DNA): TGTGCCAGCAGCAAGGACAGGGAGCAGCCCCAGCATTTT. Protein sequence: CASSKDREQPQHF.

Many counts were recorded for this clonotype. This chain uses TRBV10-2 with TRBJ1-1, with a possible D match to TRBD1 (5 bases). The CDR3 length is 17 residues. CDR1 WSHSY and CDR2 SAAADI come from the germline V gene. Trimming removed 3 bases from V and 0 bases from J, with 17 bases in between. The CDR3 nucleotides are TGCGCCAGCAGTGACCTAGGGGATCAGGGTATGAACACTGAAGCTTTCTTT. The encoded protein is CASSDLGDQGMNTEAFF.

This clonotype showed up just once. The chain employs TRBV6-1 and TRBJ1-6; D ambiguous. Germline V gene sequence: CDR1 MNHNS, CDR2 SASEGT. The CDR3 extends over 14 amino acids. V lost 8 bases to trimming and J lost 0 bases, with 8 bases between them. As DNA, the CDR3 is TGTGCCAGCGAACCGAGCTCCTATAATTCACCCCTCCACTTT. Its translation: CASEPSSYNSPLHF.

By share of the sample, this clonotype is medium-sized (0.01 to 0.1%). This CDR3 is CASSYLAGATTDTQYF. The CDR3 DNA sequence: TGTGCCAGCAGTTACCTAGCGGGGGCGACTACAGATACGCAGTATTTT. V usage is TRBV6-6 and J usage is TRBJ2-3, with 10 bases fitting TRBD2. CDR3 length: 16 amino acids. Germline V gene data show CDR1 as MNHNY and CDR2 as SVGAGI (reference sequence). The junction had 5 bases not matched to a gene; V was cut back by 2 bases and J by 3 bases.

The sample holds many counts of this clonotype. J is TRBJ2-3 and V is TRBV11-2; tentatively, D is TRBD1 or TRBD2 (7 bases each). V dropped 1 base and J dropped 6 bases, with 17 bases sitting between them. This CDR3 is built from 16 residues. Germline V CDR1 and CDR2: SGHAT, FQNNGV. The CDR3 reads CASSLGRGGVADTQYF. The CDR3 DNA follows: TGTGCCAGCAGCTTAGGCAGGGGGGGAGTGGCCGATACGCAGTATTTT.

Within the sample, this clonotype is medium-sized (0.01 to 0.1%). The genes are TRBV11-3 and TRBJ2-1; D may be TRBD2 (7 bases). Germline lookup yields CDR1 SGHNT and CDR2 YENEEA. The length of the CDR3 is 14 residues. V was pared by 4 bases and J by 6 bases, with 13 bases between. The CDR3 nucleotides are TGTGCCAGCAGCTCGGCGGGGGCGGGCAATGAGCAGTTCTTC. Translating it yields CASSSAGAGNEQFF.

By frequency in the sample, this clonotype is medium-sized (0.01 to 0.1%). The chain couples TRBV29-1 to TRBJ2-1, with 12 positions matching TRBD2. Germline V gives CDR1 SQVTM, CDR2 ANQGSEA. The junction had 4 bases not matched to a gene; V was cut back by 0 bases and J by 7 bases. This CDR3 spans 15 amino acids. CDR3 nucleotide sequence: TGCAGCGTTGAAGAGACCGGGACTAGCGGGAATGAGCAGTTCTTC. Translated: CSVEETGTSGNEQFF.

Sample share makes this clonotype medium-sized. This chain links TRBV7-8 with TRBJ1-5; maybe TRBD1 (6 bases). CDR1 and CDR2 (germline): SGHVS, FQNEAQ. V dropped 1 base and J dropped 4 bases, with 11 bases sitting between them. The CDR3 sequence is 15 residues long. The DNA for the CDR3 is TGTGCCAGCAGCTTAGGGGGGGCCCAAAATCAGCCCCAGCATTTT. Encoded protein: CASSLGGAQNQPQHF.

This rearrangement joins TRBV20-1 to TRBJ1-6; a weak D match, TRBD1 (5 bases). Germline V gene lookup returns CDR1 DFQATT and CDR2 SNEGSKA (reference sequence). Deletions cut 3 bases from V and 0 bases from J, with 9 bases between. The CDR3 is 15 residues long. CDR3: CSASKDSSYNSPLHF. DNA of the CDR3: TGCAGTGCTAGTAAAGACAGCTCCTATAATTCACCCCTCCACTTT.

This clonotype occurred many times. The chain has TRBV5-4 and TRBJ2-5; D is uncertain. This CDR3 is 15 amino acids long. CDR1 and CDR2 (germline): SGHNT, YYREEE (reference sequence). V shed 1 base and J shed 1 base, with 11 bases lying between them. This chain's CDR3 is CASSLPQRGQETQYF. CDR3 in DNA: TGTGCCAGCAGCTTGCCCCAGCGCGGCCAAGAGACCCAGTACTTC.

This clonotype was found many times. The rearrangement links TRBV5-6 to TRBJ1-1; D is possibly TRBD1 (6 bases). Germline V gives CDR1 SGHDT, CDR2 YYEEEE. Trimming pared 4 bases from V and 4 bases from J, leaving 8 bases between. The CDR3 extends over 12 amino acids. The CDR3 coding sequence is TGTGCCAGCAGCCCCAGGGGCACTGAAGCTTTCTTT. It codes for CASSPRGTEAFF. Drawing the rest from reference TRBV5-6 and TRBJ1-1, the complete variable domain is DAGVTQSPTHLIKTRGQQVTLRCSPKSGHDTVSWYQQALGQGPQFIFQYYEEEERQRGNFPDRFSGHQFPNYSSELNVNALLLGDSALYLCASSPRGTEAFFGQGTRLTVV.

In this sample, this clonotype turned up many times. The rearrangement uses TRBV29-1 and TRBJ2-1; 8 bases align to TRBD1. The CDR3 sequence is 17 residues long. With 0 bases clipped from V and 6 bases from J, the junction kept 13 bases outside the gene matches. Looked up from germline, CDR1 is SQVTM and CDR2 is ANQGSEA. CDR3 nucleotide sequence: TGCAGCGTTGAAGACCCACGACAGGGGATTTTGGGCAATGAGCAGTTCTTC. Amino acids: CSVEDPRQGILGNEQFF.

In its sample, this clonotype ranks as medium-sized. V gene TRBV4-2 combines with J gene TRBJ2-7; D not certain. V shed 6 bases and J shed 0 bases, with 3 bases lying between them. The germline gives CDR1 LGHNA, CDR2 YNFKEQ. The CDR3 contains 11 residues. The CDR3, as DNA: TGTGCCAGCAGTCCCTCCTACGAGCAGTACTTC. Translation gives CASSPSYEQYF.

This clonotype ranks as large. The genes are TRBV3-1 and TRBJ2-7, with unresolved D. Germline CDR1 LGHDT, CDR2 YNNKEL (reference sequence). The V gene lost 2 bases and the J gene lost 2 bases, with 7 bases spanning the gap. The CDR3 is 13 residues long. The CDR3 loop reads CASSQTETYEQYF. CDR3 sequence (DNA): TGTGCCAGCAGCCAAACAGAGACCTACGAGCAGTACTTC.

This clonotype has at least ten counts. The chain's CDR3 is CASSPGQNYGYTF. The CDR3 DNA reads TGTGCCAGCAGCCCGGGACAGAACTATGGCTACACCTTC. The gene calls are TRBV12-3 or TRBV12-4 and TRBJ1-2; 7 bases fit TRBD1. Trimming took 6 bases from V and 2 from J; bases not matched to a gene: 3. The length of the CDR3 is 13 residues.

This clonotype was observed at least ten times. V gene TRBV2 combines with J gene TRBJ2-1; a weak D match, TRBD1 (6 bases). Looked up from germline, CDR1 is SNHLY and CDR2 is FYNNEI. CDR3 length: 13 residues. Trimming took 6 bases from V and 4 from J, leaving 10 bases between them. CDR3 coding DNA: TGTGCCAGCAGAGGGACACTTTACAATGAGCAGTTCTTC. Its translation is CASRGTLYNEQFF.

In its sample, this clonotype is medium-sized. The chain recombines TRBV7-9 with TRBJ2-3, with D uncertain. V shed 4 bases and J shed 0 bases, with 2 bases lying between them. CDR1 is SEHNR, CDR2 FQNEAQ, per germline (reference sequence). The CDR3 contains 12 residues. The CDR3 sequence is CASSSSTDTQYF. The DNA for the CDR3 is TGTGCCAGCAGCTCTAGCACAGATACGCAGTATTTT.

This clonotype has a count of ten or more. The chain is built from TRBV12-3 or TRBV12-4 and TRBJ2-7, with 9 bases aligning to TRBD1. There are 15 residues in the CDR3. The V and J ends lost 11 bases and 5 bases, in that order; junction bases with no gene match: 16. The CDR3 region is CAVHRTPRDRDEQYF. The CDR3, as DNA: TGTGCCGTCCATCGGACGCCTAGGGACAGGGACGAGCAGTACTTC.

This clonotype counts as medium-sized. The chain links TRBV5-1 to TRBJ2-1; 9 bases agree with TRBD1. CDR1 SGHRS and CDR2 YFSETQ come from the germline V gene. After removal of 0 bases from V and 2 bases from J, the junction contained 3 bases not matched to a gene. The CDR3 extends over 16 amino acids. DNA of the CDR3: TGCGCCAGCAGCTTGGGGGGACAGGGTCCCTACAATGAGCAGTTCTTC. Translating it yields CASSLGGQGPYNEQFF.

V usage is TRBV4-1 and J usage is TRBJ2-7; TRBD2 matches at 8 bases. Germline values: CDR1 MGHRA, CDR2 YSYEKL. V shed 0 bases, J shed 0 bases, and the junction held 7 bases outside the gene matches. This CDR3 spans 17 amino acids. The CDR3 DNA reads as TGCGCCAGCAGCCAAGAACCCCCGGGGGGGCTCTCCTACGAGCAGTACTTC. Translating it yields CASSQEPPGGLSYEQYF.

This chain connects TRBV13 to TRBJ2-3; D could derive from TRBD1 or TRBD2 (7 bases each). The ends were cut back, 0 bases at V and 2 bases at J, with 12 bases in the middle. Germline CDR1 is PRHDT and CDR2 is FYEKMQ (reference sequence). The CDR3 totals 16 residues. CDR3 sequence: CASSLGAGGVTDTQYF. In DNA, the CDR3 is TGTGCCAGCAGCTTAGGAGCAGGGGGGGTCACAGATACGCAGTATTTT.

This clonotype qualifies as medium-sized. The chain links TRBV4-3 to TRBJ2-2; 7 bases agree with TRBD1. Germline loops: CDR1 LGHNA, CDR2 YSLEER. The trim removed 4 bases at V and 0 bases at J, leaving 2 bases unmatched. This CDR3 is 15 amino acids long. CDR3 amino acids: CASSRDSANTGELFF. CDR3 nucleotides: TGCGCCAGCAGCCGGGACAGCGCGAACACCGGGGAGCTGTTTTTT.

Many counts were recorded for this clonotype. The chain carries TRBV5-1 and TRBJ2-7; D possibly corresponds to TRBD1 (7 bases). The length of the CDR3 is 16 residues. V lost 4 bases to trimming and J lost 0 bases, with 17 bases between them. The V gene's germline CDR1 is SGHRS and CDR2 YFSETQ. CDR3 bases: TGCGCCAGCAGCCCGTTGGGACAGACTAGCTCCTACGAGCAGTACTTC. Translation: CASSPLGQTSSYEQYF.

This clonotype has a count of ten or more. The rearrangement uses TRBV18 and TRBJ2-7; the match to TRBD2 covers 8 bases. Germline lookup yields CDR1 KGHSH and CDR2 LQKENI. The V segment lost 2 bases and the J segment 1 base; nucleotides outside the gene matches: 4. This CDR3 has 15 amino acids. The DNA of the CDR3 is TGTGCCAGCTCACCAACTAGCGGCCCTTCCTACGAGCAGTACGTC. This codes for CASSPTSGPSYEQYV.